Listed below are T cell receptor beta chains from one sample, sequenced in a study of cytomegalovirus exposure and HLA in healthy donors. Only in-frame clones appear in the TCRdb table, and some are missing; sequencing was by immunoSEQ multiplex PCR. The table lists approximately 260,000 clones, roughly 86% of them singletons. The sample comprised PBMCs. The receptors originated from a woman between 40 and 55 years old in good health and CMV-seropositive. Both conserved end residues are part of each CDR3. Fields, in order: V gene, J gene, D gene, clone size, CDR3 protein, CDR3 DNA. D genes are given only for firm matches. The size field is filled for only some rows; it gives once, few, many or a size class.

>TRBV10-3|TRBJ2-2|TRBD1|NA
CAISAAAGTANTGELFF
TGTGCCATCAGTGCAGCGGCCGGGACAGCTAACACCGGGGAGCTGTTTTTT
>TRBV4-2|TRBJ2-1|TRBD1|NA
CASSQDGQGRDEQFF
TGTGCCAGCAGCCAAGACGGACAGGGTAGGGATGAGCAGTTCTTC
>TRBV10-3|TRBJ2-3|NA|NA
CAISDMQGRETDTQYF
TGTGCCATCAGCGATATGCAGGGGCGGGAGACAGATACGCAGTATTTT
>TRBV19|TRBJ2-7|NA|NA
CASSIGGGLREQYF
TGTGCCAGTAGTATAGGTGGAGGGCTAAGGGAGCAGTACTTC
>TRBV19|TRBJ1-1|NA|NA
CASSLTAGINTEAFF
TGTGCCAGTAGTCTCACAGCGGGCATAAACACTGAAGCTTTCTTT
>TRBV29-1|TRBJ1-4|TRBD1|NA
CSVEAGGCMFF
TGCAGCGTTGAGGCAGGGGGCTGTATGTTTTTT
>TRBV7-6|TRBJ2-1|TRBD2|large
CASSLEAAIRLADNEQFF
TGTGCCAGCAGCTTAGAAGCAGCTATCAGACTAGCGGACAATGAGCAGTTCTTC
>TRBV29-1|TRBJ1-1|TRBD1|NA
CSVLDRGPTEAFF
TGCAGCGTCCTCGACAGGGGCCCCACTGAAGCTTTCTTT
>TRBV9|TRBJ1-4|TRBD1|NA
CASSSRTYGTGGRKGEKLFF
TGTGCCAGCAGCTCCCGAACTTACGGGACAGGGGGTCGGAAGGGTGAAAAACTGTTTTTT
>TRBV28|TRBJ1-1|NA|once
CASSLSVMNTEAFF
TGTGCCAGCAGTTTATCAGTCATGAACACTGAAGCTTTCTTT
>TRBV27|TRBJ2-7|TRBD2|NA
CASSLRTSGALSYEQYF
TGTGCCAGCAGTTTAAGAACTAGCGGTGCCCTCTCCTACGAGCAGTACTTC
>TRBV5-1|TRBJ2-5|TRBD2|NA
CASSQGLAGQETQYF
TGCGCCAGCAGCCAAGGACTAGCGGGTCAAGAGACCCAGTACTTC
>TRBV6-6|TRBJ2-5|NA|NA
CASSWADQETQYF
TGTGCCAGCAGTTGGGCAGACCAAGAGACCCAGTACTTC
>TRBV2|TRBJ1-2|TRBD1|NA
CASSVTGGYGYTF
TGTGCCAGCAGTGTGACAGGGGGCTATGGCTACACCTTC
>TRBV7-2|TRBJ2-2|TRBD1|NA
CASSLKVPGTGTSTGELFF
TGTGCCAGCAGCTTAAAAGTGCCAGGGACAGGGACAAGCACCGGGGAGCTGTTTTTT
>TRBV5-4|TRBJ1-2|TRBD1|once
CASSSPGTGVGYTF
TGTGCCAGCAGCTCCCCCGGGACAGGGGTTGGCTACACCTTC
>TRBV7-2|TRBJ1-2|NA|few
CASSPLDSWGGYTF
TGTGCCAGCAGCCCCCTAGACAGTTGGGGTGGCTACACCTTC